Below are 17 T cell receptor beta chains sequenced from a single sample in a study of blood T cell repertoires in COVID-19. Sequenced by immunoSEQ multiplex PCR; TCRdb stores in-frame clones only, minus some. The sample lists some 150,000 clones; approximately 89% were seen once. Material: peripheral blood. Receptor source: a human donor in a cohort sampled during active COVID-19.

This chain joins TRBV2 and TRBJ2-7; TRBD2 aligns across 7 bases. This CDR3 comprises 15 residues. CDR1 is SNHLY, CDR2 FYNNEI, per germline. Trimming cost V 4 bases and J 1 base; bases outside gene matches: 7. In DNA, the CDR3 is TGTGCCAGCAGTGGCGGTGCCGGGGGGTCCTACGAGCAGTACTTC. This sequence encodes CASSGGAGGSYEQYF.

The rearrangement links TRBV4-1 to TRBJ1-6; a weak D match, TRBD1 (6 bases). V shed 4 bases and J shed 6 bases, with 10 bases lying between them. The CDR3 length is 14 residues. The V gene's germline CDR1 is MGHRA and CDR2 YSYEKL. Here the CDR3 reads CASSPDSANSPLHF. For the CDR3, the DNA is TGCGCCAGCAGCCCGGACAGTGCTAATTCACCCCTCCACTTT.

The chain recombines TRBV27 with TRBJ1-5; possibly TRBD1 for D (5 bases). This CDR3 has 15 amino acids. CDR1 and CDR2 from the germline V gene are MNHEY and SMNVEV (reference sequence). Trimming took off 7 bases at V and 3 bases at J, with 16 bases between the two ends. The CDR3 loop is CASTLRRDPNQPQHF. CDR3 DNA: TGTGCCAGCACCTTGCGGCGGGACCCCAATCAGCCCCAGCATTTT.

J is TRBJ2-7 and V is TRBV6-1, with a weak D call TRBD1 (5 bases). This CDR3 region has 14 residues. Germline CDR1 and CDR2: MNHNS and SASEGT. Trimming cost V 2 bases and J 0 bases, with 8 bases left between them. CDR3 residues: CASSEQGSSYEQYF. The CDR3 nucleotides are TGTGCCAGCAGTGAACAGGGCAGCTCCTACGAGCAGTACTTC.

The J gene is TRBJ2-5, the V gene TRBV11-2; 10 bases map to TRBD2. V dropped 5 bases and J dropped 4; count of bases not matched to a gene: 7. This CDR3 has 15 amino acids. Germline CDR1 SGHAT, CDR2 FQNNGV. DNA for the CDR3: TGTGCCAGCAGCCCGGGAGCGGGGGGGCCAGAGACCCAGTACTTC. Its translation: CASSPGAGGPETQYF.

The chain combines TRBV19 with TRBJ1-2; D not certain. CDR1 is LNHDA, CDR2 SQIVND, per germline (reference sequence). With 3 bases removed from V and 6 bases from J, the gap between germline ends came to 11 bases. The CDR3 totals 13 residues. The CDR3 region has the DNA TGTGCCAGTAGTATGGGTCAGGAAAATGGCTACACCTTC. Amino acids: CASSMGQENGYTF.

With regard to this clone: One end of the junction fails to match germline, which may point to a read error. The chain links TRBV5-1 to TRBJ1-1, with D uncertain. CDR3 length equals 14 residues. Germline loops: CDR1 SGHRS, CDR2 YFSETQ. In DNA, the CDR3 is TGCGCCAGCAGCTTGGGACGGCTGAACAGTGAAGCTTTCTTT. Its translation: CASSLGRLNSEAFF.

The chain is built from TRBV27 and TRBJ1-5; 7 bases align to TRBD1. The V gene end was trimmed by 6 bases and the J gene end by 6 bases; junction bases not matched to a gene: 8. The CDR3 covers 14 residues. Germline values: CDR1 MNHEY, CDR2 SMNVEV (reference sequence). The CDR3 protein is CASSPRGRSQPQHF. The CDR3 DNA is TGTGCCAGCAGCCCTAGGGGGCGGAGTCAGCCCCAGCATTTT.

The chain combines TRBV7-2 with TRBJ1-1; TRBD1 matches at 7 bases. The germline CDR1 and CDR2 sequences are SGHTA and FQGNSA. CDR3 length equals 13 residues. With V trimmed by 5 bases and J by 10 bases, 10 bases remained unmatched. In nucleotides, the CDR3 is TGTGCCAGCAGCCTATACAGGGGTTGGGGAGCTTTCTTT. This sequence encodes CASSLYRGWGAFF. The full variable domain, completed using reference TRBV7-2 and TRBJ1-1, is GAGVSQSPSNKVTEKGKDVELRCDPISGHTALYWYRQSLGQGLEFLIYFQGNSAPDKSGLPSDRFSAERTGGSVSTLTIQRTQQEDSAVYLCASSLYRGWGAFFGQGTRLTVV.

The chain combines TRBV9 with TRBJ2-4; D perhaps matches TRBD1 (6 bases). V was trimmed by 1 base and J by 5 bases, leaving 13 bases between them. Germline V gene lookup returns CDR1 SGDLS and CDR2 YYNGEE. This CDR3 comprises 15 residues. CDR3 nucleotide sequence: TGTGCCAGCAGCGTAACTACAGGGACCGAAAACATTCAGTACTTC. It yields the protein CASSVTTGTENIQYF.

V and J are TRBV18 and TRBJ1-2, with D unresolved. The ends were cut back, 0 bases at V and 4 bases at J, with 9 bases in the middle. This CDR3 has 14 residues. In germline, CDR1 is KGHSH, CDR2 LQKENI. The CDR3 DNA reads TGTGCCAGCTCACCACCGTCAGGCTCCTATGGCTACACCTTC. It specifies CASSPPSGSYGYTF.

The gene calls are TRBV29-1 and TRBJ2-7; 9 nucleotides align to TRBD2. Germline V gene sequence: CDR1 SQVTM, CDR2 ANQGSEA. The CDR3 length is 13 residues. V gave up 6 bases and J gave up 3 bases; unmatched junction bases: 6. CDR3 protein: CSVHSGGSYEQYF. CDR3 nucleotides: TGCAGCGTCCATAGCGGGGGCAGCTACGAGCAGTACTTC.

The genes are TRBV7-2 and TRBJ1-1, with D uncertain. This CDR3 has 14 residues. CDR1 is SGHTA and CDR2 is FQGNSA in the germline V gene. V lost 1 base and J lost 6, with 12 bases in between. CDR3: CASSLVQRGPEAFF. Written as DNA, the CDR3 is TGTGCCAGCAGCTTAGTACAAAGAGGGCCTGAAGCTTTCTTT.

The CDR3, as DNA: TGTGCCAGCTCACCAGGTATTGGACTAGCGGGGCCACAGGGGACCCAGTACTTC. Protein sequence: CASSPGIGLAGPQGTQYF. The V call is TRBV18, the J call TRBJ2-5; TRBD2 aligns across 12 bases. CDR1 and CDR2 from the germline V gene are KGHSH and LQKENI. The CDR3 totals 18 residues. V gave up 2 bases and J gave up 7 bases; unmatched junction bases: 14.

The chain recombines TRBV5-4 with TRBJ2-7, with 10 positions matching TRBD1. The germline CDR1 and CDR2 sequences are SGHNT and YYREEE (reference sequence). CDR3 length: 16 residues. V lost 2 bases to trimming and J lost 1 base; unmatched junction nucleotides: 6. DNA of the CDR3: TGTGCCAGCAGCTTAGTCGGGACAGGGGAATCCTACGAGCAGTACTTC. Its translation: CASSLVGTGESYEQYF.

This clone has a handful of counts. The rearrangement links TRBV6-5 to TRBJ1-2; TRBD1 aligns across 7 bases. Germline values: CDR1 MNHEY, CDR2 SVGAGI. J was trimmed by 4 bases and V by 6 bases; bases with no gene match: 8. This CDR3 is 14 amino acids long. The DNA of the CDR3 is TGTGCCAGCAGGGCGGAGGGGGCTCCCTATGGCTACACCTTC. Encoded protein: CASRAEGAPYGYTF.

The rearrangement links TRBV5-1 to TRBJ1-5, with TRBD1 matching over 8 bases. The V gene end was trimmed by 0 bases and the J gene end by 7 bases; junction bases not matched to a gene: 6. CDR1 and CDR2 (germline): SGHRS, YFSETQ. This CDR3 has 15 residues. This chain's CDR3 is CASSLDGAGGQPQHF. The CDR3 bases are TGCGCCAGCAGCTTGGATGGGGCAGGGGGCCAGCCCCAGCATTTT.